The 13 T cell receptor beta chains below all came from one sample that was sequenced in a study of CD8+CD57+ T cells in acquired aplastic anemia. Both TCR beta VDJ combination and CDR3 sequence profiling were carried out. Genomic DNA was the template for this profiling. TCRdb reanalysed the reads using MiXCR and keeps one entry per CDR3 protein. This sample carries some 120,000 distinct CDR3 sequences, approximately 41% of them seen once, and the ten largest clones take about 2.6%. Sequencing involved patients with CD8+CD57+ cell expansion previously shown by flow cytometry. The sample comprised sorted CD4+, CD8+, or CD8+CD57+ T cells (not recorded which) from PBMCs. The receptors stem from a human donor with aplastic anemia.

This clonotype was counted ten times or more. This chain uses TRBV10-3 with TRBJ2-7, with 10 nucleotides matching TRBD2. Germline V gene data show CDR1 as ENHRY and CDR2 as SYGVKD. V shed 5 bases and J 4 bases; nucleotides not matched to a gene: 5. The CDR3 extends over 14 amino acids. The CDR3 region has the DNA TGTGCCATCAGTAAGCTAGCGGGGGATTACGAGCAGTACGTC. It codes for CAISKLAGDYEQYV.

This clonotype was picked up a small number of times. The genes are TRBV4-1 and TRBJ1-5; possible D gene TRBD1, 5 bases. Per the germline V gene, CDR1 is MGHRA and CDR2 is YSYEKL. The CDR3 has 17 residues. V gave up 0 bases and J gave up 0 bases, with 12 bases separating them. This CDR3 reads CASSQEGYGGSNQPQHF. In nucleotides, the CDR3 is TGCGCCAGCAGCCAAGAAGGGTACGGGGGTAGCAATCAGCCCCAGCATTTT.

This clonotype was counted between two and nine times. V usage is TRBV6-1 and J usage is TRBJ1-1; 7 bases line up with TRBD1. Germline CDR1 MNHNS, CDR2 SASEGT. V was clipped by 8 bases and J by 2 bases; unmatched bases: 11. The CDR3 runs to 15 residues. CDR3 sequence reads: CASRTQGEGNTEAFF. The CDR3 DNA is TGTGCCAGCCGTACGCAGGGGGAGGGAAACACTGAAGCTTTCTTT.

This clonotype was seen many times. The chain combines TRBV20-1 with TRBJ1-1, with 8 bases that match TRBD1. J gave up 5 bases and V 2 bases, and 4 bases lay outside the gene matches. CDR3 length: 13 residues. Germline-derived CDR1 and CDR2 are DFQATT and SNEGSKA (reference sequence). The CDR3: CSARKQGGTEAFF. The CDR3, as DNA: TGCAGTGCTAGAAAACAGGGGGGGACTGAAGCTTTCTTT.

V is TRBV25-1 and J is TRBJ2-7, with D perhaps being TRBD1 or TRBD2 (5 bases each). The CDR3 is made up of 15 amino acids. The ends were cut back, 3 bases at V and 1 base at J, with 13 bases in the middle. Per the germline V gene, CDR1 is MGHDK and CDR2 is SYGVNS. CDR3 DNA: TGTGCCAGCAGTGAGGGGGACGCTCGGTCCTACGAGCAGTACTTC. Residues: CASSEGDARSYEQYF.

The chain is built from TRBV2 and TRBJ1-5; tentative D call: TRBD1 (6 bases). The CDR3 runs 17 residues. Germline-derived CDR1 and CDR2 are SNHLY and FYNNEI. V was trimmed by 5 bases and J by 2 bases, leaving 19 bases between them. In DNA, the CDR3 is TGTGCCAGCAGTCATCCCTACTTACGACAGGGCAATCAGCCCCAGCATTTT. Protein: CASSHPYLRQGNQPQHF.

This clonotype rates as medium-sized. CDR3 coding DNA: TGTGCCAGCAGTGACCGGGCCACAAATTCACCCCTCCACTTT. Translating it yields CASSDRATNSPLHF. This sequence joins TRBV25-1 and TRBJ1-6; no firm D call. CDR3 length: 14 amino acids. Germline V gene data show CDR1 as MGHDK and CDR2 as SYGVNS. V lost 3 bases to trimming and J lost 7 bases, with 10 bases between them.

V and J are TRBV5-1 and TRBJ2-7; 7 bases line up with TRBD1. The CDR3 extends over 14 amino acids. The V and J ends lost 4 bases and 0 bases, in that order; junction bases with no gene match: 4. Germline CDR1 is SGHRS and CDR2 is YFSETQ. CDR3 protein: CASSLGQISYEQYF. The CDR3 DNA sequence: TGCGCCAGCAGCCTGGGACAGATCTCCTACGAGCAGTACTTC. Using reference TRBV5-1 and TRBJ2-7 for the parts outside the CDR3, the full variable domain is KAGVTQTPRYLIKTRGQQVTLSCSPISGHRSVSWYQQTPGQGLQFLFEYFSETQRNKGNFPGRFSGRQFSNSRSEMNVSTLELGDSALYLCASSLGQISYEQYFGPGTRLTVT.

This clonotype was seen repeatedly, ten times or more. This chain links TRBV6-5 with TRBJ2-1; D unresolved. Looked up from germline, CDR1 is MNHEY and CDR2 is SVGAGI. Deletions cut 0 bases from V and 2 bases from J, with 8 bases between. The CDR3 runs 15 residues. CDR3 DNA sequence: TGTGCCAGCAGTTACTCAATCGGACCCTACAATGAGCAGTTCTTC. Residues: CASSYSIGPYNEQFF.

This clonotype was recorded at least ten times. The chain links TRBV29-1 to TRBJ2-5; unclear D gene. Trimming stripped 8 bases from V and 2 bases from J, with 18 bases between. Germline V gene data show CDR1 as SQVTM and CDR2 as ANQGSEA. The CDR3 length is 14 residues. Here the CDR3 reads CSYPHRVEQETQYF. CDR3 bases: TGCAGCTATCCCCATCGGGTGGAACAAGAGACCCAGTACTTC.

This clonotype was seen many times. The V gene is TRBV11-2, the J gene TRBJ2-7; D remains ambiguous. The length of the CDR3 is 11 residues. The ends were cut back, 5 bases at V and 0 bases at J, with 2 bases in the middle. From germline, CDR1 is SGHAT and CDR2 FQNNGV. CDR3 coding DNA: TGTGCCAGCAGCGTCTCCTACGAGCAGTACTTC. Its translation: CASSVSYEQYF.

This clonotype came up many times. The J gene is TRBJ1-3, the V gene TRBV19; D is ambiguous. This CDR3 has 15 residues. Germline V lookup: CDR1 LNHDA, CDR2 SQIVND (reference sequence). The ends were cut back, 3 bases at V and 0 bases at J, with 9 bases in the middle. CDR3 amino acids: CASSMGGFSGNTIYF. CDR3 DNA sequence: TGTGCCAGTAGTATGGGAGGGTTCTCTGGAAACACCATATATTTT.

This clonotype was observed many times. The gene calls are TRBV4-2 and TRBJ1-6, with a possible D match to TRBD1 (6 bases). The length of the CDR3 is 17 residues. V lost 8 bases to trimming and J lost 1 base, with 18 bases between them. In germline, CDR1 is LGHNA, CDR2 YNFKEQ. This CDR3 is CASGTQGFGSYNSPLHF. The CDR3 region has the DNA TGTGCCAGCGGAACACAGGGATTTGGTTCCTATAATTCACCCCTCCACTTT.